This T cell receptor (beta chain) was identified in a study of T cells in localized non-small cell lung cancer (dated by TCRdb to 2020 to 2021). For the study in its entirety: T cell repertoires of some 240 early-stage NSCLC patients were analyzed, with tumors being compared against uninvolved tumor-adjacent lungs. All 230 or so NSCLC patients in the cohort were treatment-naive and had localized lung tumors that were resected. The mean age of the NSCLC patients was roughly 70 years, with approximately 130 men and around 100 women. Study-level results and caveats: Because multi-region tumor sequencing was not performed, intratumor heterogeneity could not be ruled out. Uninvolved tumor-adjacent lung showed the highest T cell clonality, higher than tumor, which suggests more focused antigenic responses in the adjacent lung. Longer overall survival was associated with higher blood T cell density, whereas shorter survival was associated with higher adjacent-lung clonality. A median of around 57 of the top 100 tumor clones were detected in paired uninvolved adjacent lung, and around 30 of these tumor clones were also found among the top 100 clones of the paired uninvolved adjacent lung. Because the study design was exploratory, TCR variables were selected using unadjusted p-values without false-discovery rate correction.

V trim: 7 bases; J trim: 4 bases; unmatched bases: 7. From a lookup of the germline V gene, CDR1 and CDR2 are SGHTA and FQGNSA. There are 15 amino acids in the CDR3, from cysteine to phenylalanine inclusive. The DNA shown is the 45-base CDR3, in frame from base 1. As for this clone: Its antigen is unknown. No qualities accompany the bases; no much larger clone lies one base away.

At diagnosis, peripheral blood, uninvolved tumor-adjacent lung and tumor were collected and stored as a combination of fresh-frozen and FFPE material. For TCR repertoire profiling, blood samples were analyzed in the form of peripheral blood mononuclear cells. The immunoSEQ Assay was used to sequence TCR beta CDR3 regions from DNA. As for the authors' bioinformatics: To compute T cell density, TCR beta template counts were normalized to usable DNA, which was estimated by amplifying housekeeping genes. Richness was estimated with the preseqR package, extrapolating to 400,000 templates for PBMC samples and 120,000 templates for tissue samples. Clonality was defined as one minus Pielou's evenness. Differential abundance testing on productive amino-acid clonotypes, with a minimum total count of 5 and an alpha of 0.1, was used to identify tissue-enriched TCRs. The Jaccard Index and the Morisita Overlap Index were used to quantify repertoire overlap between compartments. GLIPH grouped TCR beta CDR3s together with public tetramer-defined viral CDR3s, and a viral motif had to include at least three viral sequences and show V-gene enrichment. As stored in TCRdb, this immuneACCESS dataset retains in-frame rearrangements with V and J assigned. A fraction of the clones does not appear; measured against another copy, unresolved V genes explain less than half of the discrepancy, and the remainder lacks a known reason. The DNA was the basis for D and trimming; V, J and clone size are from that table. The sample table holds under 30,000 clones, of which 89% were seen once. The ten top clones hold approximately 10% of the sample.

The TCR sequence derives from a woman aged 35-70 years with stage I lung adenocarcinoma. Here the chain combines TRBV7-2 and TRBJ2-2; 9 of the junction bases match TRBD1. The sample was peripheral blood, taken before any cancer treatment. The CDR3: CASNMGQGGTGELFF. The DNA sequence is given as TGTGCCAGCAACATGGGACAGGGAGGCACCGGGGAGCTGTTTTTT.